The present TCR beta chain was sequenced within a study of hypomethylating agent response in myelodysplastic syndrome. The CDR3 is made up of 14 amino acids. Germline values: CDR1 MNHEY, CDR2 SVGAGI. V lost 8 bases and J lost 2, with 13 bases in between. Sequenced by immunoSEQ multiplex PCR; TCRdb stores in-frame clones only, minus some. The sample has 1,500 to 2,000 clones; around 85% are singletons. Material: bone marrow, obtained before or after starting hypomethylating agent treatment for myelodysplastic syndrome (not recorded which). The V call is TRBV6-5, the J call TRBJ1-5; D may be TRBD1 (5 bases). This TCR derives from a human donor with myelodysplastic syndrome. Written as DNA, the CDR3 is TGTGCCAGCCAGCCCTGGGACGGCAATCAGCCCCAGCATTTT. Translated: CASQPWDGNQPQHF.